This T cell receptor (beta chain) originates from a study of blood T cell repertoires in COVID-19. The overall study: Samples of COVID-19 (acute and convalescent) were obtained from the United States, Italy and Spain. T cells, B-cell-depleted T cells, or PBMCs supplied cDNA or gDNA.

Per the germline V gene, CDR1 is MGHDK and CDR2 is SYGVNS. The CDR3 is 16 residues long. V was pared by 3 bases and J by 9 bases, with 15 bases of the junction left unmatched. In the original workflow: Amplification from reference gene primers served as the basis for estimated nucleated cell counts. Libraries were prepared by immunoSEQ multiplex PCR; TCRdb keeps only in-frame clonotypes and omits some of them. V, J and clone size are those of that table, while D and trimming were read from the DNA. The sample lists hundreds of thousands of clones, approximately 90% occurring once. The chain joins TRBV25-1 to TRBJ1-2; TRBD1 matches at 8 bases. Material: peripheral blood. The TCR originated in a man younger than 35 with active or convalescent COVID-19. CDR3 protein: CASSDHRGGTPGSYTF. CDR3 coding DNA: TGTGCCAGCAGTGATCACAGGGGGGGTACCCCCGGGAGCTACACCTTC.